The 29 T cell receptor beta chains listed next were all sequenced from one sample in a study of T cell responses to AZD1222 COVID-19 vaccine. Only in-frame clones appear in the TCRdb table, and some are missing; sequencing was by immunoSEQ multiplex PCR. The sample gives 150,000 to 200,000 clones, about nine tenths of which show up once; approximately 6.3% is in the top ten. The sample consisted of peripheral blood, taken 28 days after the second AZD1222 dose. These receptors all stem from an adult who received the AZD1222 COVID-19 vaccine.

This sequence joins TRBV5-1 and TRBJ1-4; 10 bases fit TRBD1. This CDR3 is 14 amino acids long. The ends lost 4 bases at V and 6 bases at J; junction bases unmatched: 3. Germline loops: CDR1 SGHRS, CDR2 YFSETQ. CDR3 in DNA: TGCGCCAGCAGCGACAGGGGGCGCGATGAAAAACTGTTTTTT. It codes for CASSDRGRDEKLFF.

The J gene is TRBJ2-2, the V gene TRBV6-2 or TRBV6-3, with D perhaps being TRBD1 or TRBD2 (5 bases each). The CDR3 covers 14 residues. Trimming left V 3 bases short and J 8 bases short, with 13 bases between. Germline V lookup: CDR1 MNHEY, CDR2 SVGEGT. This CDR3 reads CASSYARGSGELFF. The DNA for the CDR3 is TGTGCCAGCAGTTATGCGAGGGGTTCGGGGGAGCTGTTTTTT.

The chain links TRBV10-3 to TRBJ1-5; D is unclear. In germline, CDR1 is ENHRY, CDR2 SYGVKD. This CDR3 comprises 13 residues. The ends were cut back, 3 bases at V and 3 bases at J, with 6 bases in the middle. This chain's CDR3 is CAISDSFNQPQHF. The CDR3, as DNA: TGTGCCATCAGTGACAGCTTCAATCAGCCCCAGCATTTT.

CDR3 amino acids: CASSLDLGKSYEQYF. CDR3 DNA sequence: TGTGCCAGCAGCTTAGATCTGGGAAAGTCCTACGAGCAGTACTTC. The chain recombines TRBV7-9 with TRBJ2-7; no clear D. V lost 1 base to trimming and J lost 1 base, with 11 bases between them. The length of the CDR3 is 15 residues. Germline CDR1 and CDR2: SEHNR and FQNEAQ (reference sequence).

The chain links TRBV7-2 to TRBJ1-4; 7 nucleotides line up with TRBD1. V shed 2 bases and J 7 bases; nucleotides not matched to a gene: 7. Germline CDR1 SGHTA, CDR2 FQGNSA. The length of the CDR3 is 15 residues. The CDR3 here is CASSLSGGVGEKLFF. CDR3 nucleotide sequence: TGTGCCAGCAGCTTATCAGGGGGAGTGGGTGAAAAACTGTTTTTT. The variable domain in full, with the rest retrieved from reference TRBV7-2 and TRBJ1-4, is GAGVSQSPSNKVTEKGKDVELRCDPISGHTALYWYRQSLGQGLEFLIYFQGNSAPDKSGLPSDRFSAERTGGSVSTLTIQRTQQEDSAVYLCASSLSGGVGEKLFFGSGTQLSVL.

This clone was observed a single time. The chain has TRBV2 and TRBJ1-1, with D perhaps TRBD1 (6 bases). CDR3 size: 14 residues. Deletions cut 5 bases from V and 1 base from J, with 11 bases between. Germline lookup yields CDR1 SNHLY and CDR2 FYNNEI. The DNA of the CDR3 is TGTGCCAGCAGTCAAATCAGGGGGAACACTGAAGCTTTCTTT. It codes for CASSQIRGNTEAFF.

This clone showed up just a few times. V is TRBV6-5 and J is TRBJ2-7, with 11 bases matching TRBD2. Germline V gene data show CDR1 as MNHEY and CDR2 as SVGAGI. The CDR3 has 15 residues. V trimming: 5 bases; J trimming: 2 bases; junction bases outside the gene matches: 5. Written as DNA, the CDR3 is TGTGCCAGCAGTAAACCTAGCGGGGGGACCTACGAGCAGTACTTC. It yields the protein CASSKPSGGTYEQYF.

This clone has more than one count but fewer than ten. This chain joins TRBV7-6 and TRBJ1-3; no reliable D call. The CDR3 contains 16 residues. Germline CDR1 SGHVS, CDR2 FNYEAQ. The V gene lost 1 base and the J gene lost 2 bases, with 12 bases spanning the gap. Here the CDR3 DNA reads TGTGCCAGCAGCTTAGATCCGGCAGGACCTGGAAACACCATATATTTT. This gives the protein CASSLDPAGPGNTIYF.

Worth noting for this clone: Other DNA sequences in the sample encode the same CDR3. The chain couples TRBV7-2 to TRBJ2-7; 11 bases are a match to TRBD1. Germline-derived CDR1 and CDR2 are SGHTA and FQGNSA. CDR3 size: 14 residues. Trimming removed 5 bases from V and 3 bases from J; junction bases left unmatched: 3. CDR3 loop: CASSPGTGGYEQYF. The CDR3 nucleotides are TGTGCCAGCAGCCCAGGGACAGGGGGCTACGAGCAGTACTTC.

The V and J genes are TRBV5-6 and TRBJ2-7; D might be TRBD2 (6 bases). The V end was cut by 0 bases, the J end by 5 bases, with 9 bases between. CDR1 is SGHDT, CDR2 YYEEEE, per germline. The CDR3 sequence is 13 residues long. CDR3 DNA sequence: TGTGCCAGCAGCTTGGGGAGGGCGAACGAGCAGTACTTC. This sequence encodes CASSLGRANEQYF. Full variable domain (remainder filled in from reference TRBV5-6 and TRBJ2-7): DAGVTQSPTHLIKTRGQQVTLRCSPKSGHDTVSWYQQALGQGPQFIFQYYEEEERQRGNFPDRFSGHQFPNYSSELNVNALLLGDSALYLCASSLGRANEQYFGPGTRLTVT.

This clone showed up just once. J is TRBJ1-1 and V is TRBV30; possibly TRBD1 for D (5 bases). This CDR3 has 14 amino acids. V gave up 5 bases and J gave up 2 bases, with 15 bases separating them. The germline CDR1 and CDR2 sequences are GTSNPN and SVGIG (reference sequence). CDR3 protein: CAWWRDLANTEAFF. The DNA of the CDR3 is TGTGCCTGGTGGAGGGACCTAGCAAACACTGAAGCTTTCTTT.

The count of this clone is one. The chain recombines TRBV7-9 with TRBJ2-3; unclear D gene. The CDR3 extends over 16 amino acids. Germline V gives CDR1 SEHNR, CDR2 FQNEAQ (reference sequence). Trimming pared 2 bases from V and 1 base from J, leaving 13 bases between. CDR3 in DNA: TGTGCCAGCAGCTTATGGAGTGGGTCGGGCACAGATACGCAGTATTTT. Protein product: CASSLWSGSGTDTQYF.

The genes are TRBV24-1 and TRBJ2-1, with D possibly TRBD2 on 6 matching bases. The V end lost 4 bases, the J end lost 8 bases, and 17 bases lay between the germline ends. The CDR3 extends over 15 amino acids. Germline V gene lookup returns CDR1 KGHDR and CDR2 SFDVKD. In DNA, the CDR3 is TGTGCCACCAGTGACCGCTTGACTAGTCCCGATGAGCAGTTCTTC. This encodes CATSDRLTSPDEQFF.

The chain carries TRBV6-5 and TRBJ1-6; maybe TRBD1 (6 bases). Germline-derived CDR1 and CDR2 are MNHEY and SVGAGI. Trimming left V 5 bases short and J 5 bases short, with 10 bases between. The CDR3 runs to 14 residues. The CDR3 loop reads CASSMDSNNSPLHF. The CDR3 nucleotides read TGTGCCAGCAGTATGGACAGTAATAATTCACCCCTCCACTTT.

The rearrangement uses TRBV5-6 and TRBJ2-3, with TRBD1 matching over 7 bases. The CDR3 extends over 15 amino acids. The J segment lost 3 bases and the V segment lost 2 bases, leaving 6 bases of the junction unmatched. Germline CDR1 SGHDT, CDR2 YYEEEE. Here the CDR3 DNA reads TGTGCCAGCAGCTTAAACAGGGGCATAACAGATACGCAGTATTTT. It specifies CASSLNRGITDTQYF. Complete variable domain (other parts from reference TRBV5-6 and TRBJ2-3): DAGVTQSPTHLIKTRGQQVTLRCSPKSGHDTVSWYQQALGQGPQFIFQYYEEEERQRGNFPDRFSGHQFPNYSSELNVNALLLGDSALYLCASSLNRGITDTQYFGPGTRLTVL.

The chain links TRBV27 to TRBJ1-4, with 11 bases matching TRBD1. The CDR3 sequence is 18 residues long. With V trimmed by 5 bases and J by 0 bases, 8 bases remained unmatched. CDR1 and CDR2 (germline): MNHEY, SMNVEV (reference sequence). The CDR3 sequence is CASSAGTGGVATNEKLFF. DNA of the CDR3: TGTGCCAGCAGTGCCGGGACAGGGGGAGTTGCAACTAATGAAAAACTGTTTTTT.

The V and J genes are TRBV18 and TRBJ2-5; no clear D gene. Deletions cut 3 bases from V and 5 bases from J, with 13 bases between. This CDR3 comprises 14 residues. Germline V gene data show CDR1 as KGHSH and CDR2 as LQKENI. The chain's CDR3 is CASSPTPARETQYF. The CDR3 nucleotides are TGTGCCAGCTCACCGACTCCCGCCAGGGAGACCCAGTACTTC.

CDR3 nucleotide sequence: TGTGCCAGCAGTAGGACAGGGGGGCAGCCCCAGCATTTT. This encodes CASSRTGGQPQHF. This rearrangement joins TRBV2 to TRBJ1-5; 10 bases fit TRBD1. The V and J ends lost 5 bases and 7 bases, in that order; junction bases with no gene match: 2. This CDR3 is built from 13 residues. Germline V gives CDR1 SNHLY, CDR2 FYNNEI. The variable domain in full, completed from reference TRBV2 and TRBJ1-5, reads EPEVTQTPSHQVTQMGQEVILRCVPISNHLYFYWYRQILGQKVEFLVSFYNNEISEKSEIFDDQFSVERPDGSNFTLKIRSTKLEDSAMYFCASSRTGGQPQHFGDGTRLSIL.

V and J are TRBV7-2 and TRBJ2-5; no firm D call. There are 13 residues in the CDR3. V gave up 0 bases and J gave up 5 bases, with 7 bases separating them. CDR1 and CDR2 from the germline V gene are SGHTA and FQGNSA. This CDR3 reads CASSLAMRETQYF. The CDR3 DNA reads as TGTGCCAGCAGCTTAGCAATGAGGGAGACCCAGTACTTC.

The chain employs TRBV5-1 and TRBJ1-6, with TRBD1 matching over 8 bases. V shed 4 bases and J 10 bases; nucleotides not matched to a gene: 4. Germline V lookup: CDR1 SGHRS, CDR2 YFSETQ. The CDR3 runs 13 residues. The CDR3: CASSPDRDSPLHF. CDR3 nucleotides: TGCGCCAGCAGCCCGGACAGGGACTCACCCCTCCACTTT.

This chain uses TRBV19 with TRBJ2-7, with D possibly matching TRBD1 (6 bases). The CDR3 contains 12 residues. V shed 10 bases and J shed 5 bases, with 15 bases lying between them. The germline V gene encodes CDR1 LNHDA and CDR2 SQIVND (reference sequence). DNA of the CDR3: TGTGCCACTAAACAGGGCGGTGACGAGCAGTACTTC. Translating it yields CATKQGGDEQYF. The full variable domain, in which reference TRBV19 and TRBJ2-7 provide the parts outside the CDR3, is DGGITQSPKYLFRKEGQNVTLSCEQNLNHDAMYWYRQDPGQGLRLIYYSQIVNDFQKGDIAEGYSVSREKKESFPLTVTSAQKNPTAFYLCATKQGGDEQYFGPGTRLTVT.

The chain employs TRBV11-2 and TRBJ1-2; tentative D call: TRBD1 (5 bases). In germline, CDR1 is SGHAT, CDR2 FQNNGV. V lost 4 bases to trimming and J lost 9 bases, with 9 bases between them. The CDR3 runs to 11 residues. CDR3 protein: CASSWGPSYTF. The CDR3 region has the DNA TGTGCCAGCAGCTGGGGACCAAGCTACACCTTC.

This clone has just one count. This rearrangement joins TRBV27 to TRBJ1-2; maybe TRBD1 (6 bases). This CDR3 is 12 amino acids long. V was cut by 6 bases and J by 9 bases, with 14 bases left in between. Germline V lookup: CDR1 MNHEY, CDR2 SMNVEV (reference sequence). The DNA of the CDR3 is TGTGCCAGCAGCTCTTACCAGGGGAGCTACACCTTC. Amino acids: CASSSYQGSYTF.

The chain employs TRBV27 and TRBJ2-7; 8 positions match TRBD1. CDR3 length: 13 residues. V gave up 5 bases and J gave up 2 bases; unmatched junction bases: 2. Looked up from germline, CDR1 is MNHEY and CDR2 is SMNVEV (reference sequence). Here the CDR3 DNA reads TGTGCCAGCAGTCGACAGGGGACCTACGAGCAGTACTTC. Translation gives CASSRQGTYEQYF.

In this sample, this clone turned up once. This chain links TRBV28 with TRBJ1-2; 7 positions agree with TRBD1. CDR1 MDHEN and CDR2 SYDVKM come from the germline V gene. CDR3 size: 15 residues. V dropped 4 bases and J dropped 4; count of bases not matched to a gene: 9. The CDR3 sequence is CASSSPGQRPYGYTF. Here the CDR3 DNA reads TGTGCCAGCAGTTCCCCGGGACAGCGGCCCTATGGCTACACCTTC.

The V and J genes are TRBV6-5 and TRBJ1-1; tentatively, D is TRBD1 (5 bases). V was clipped by 4 bases and J by 2 bases, with 17 bases between them. CDR3 length equals 16 residues. Per germline, CDR1 MNHEY and CDR2 SVGAGI. The CDR3 protein is CASSWGGGPRNTEAFF. In DNA form, the CDR3 reads TGTGCCAGCAGTTGGGGGGGTGGGCCTAGAAACACTGAAGCTTTCTTT.

This clone was detected ten times or more. This chain uses TRBV6-5 with TRBJ1-2; perhaps TRBD1 as D (5 bases). The CDR3 loop spans 15 amino acids. Trimming stripped 2 bases from V and 2 bases from J, with 12 bases between. The germline CDR1 and CDR2 sequences are MNHEY and SVGAGI. CDR3 coding DNA: TGTGCCAGCAGTTACGGGGCAGAGACAAACTATGGCTACACCTTC. It yields the protein CASSYGAETNYGYTF.

V usage is TRBV6-2 or TRBV6-3 and J usage is TRBJ2-5; D gene uncertain. CDR3 length equals 11 residues. The germline V gene encodes CDR1 MNHEY and CDR2 SVGEGT. V shed 5 bases and J shed 1 base, with 2 bases lying between them. The CDR3 DNA follows: TGTGCCAGCAGTCCCCAAGAGACCCAGTACTTC. It yields the protein CASSPQETQYF.

This clone was counted once. The V call is TRBV6-5, the J call TRBJ1-2; TRBD1 matches at 7 bases. V lost 7 bases and J lost 2; bases outside the gene matches: 7. CDR3 size: 14 residues. Germline CDR1 is MNHEY and CDR2 is SVGAGI. The CDR3 spells CASTRTGENYGYTF. For the CDR3, the DNA is TGTGCCAGCACGAGGACAGGAGAGAACTATGGCTACACCTTC.